One and the same sample provided the 6 T cell receptor beta chains below, sequenced in a study of CD4 T cells in relation to SARS-CoV-2 and coronaviruses. The unexposed donors gave CD4+ T cells in 2011-2018, prior to COVID-19. Isolation of CD4+ T cells took place after less than twelve days in culture. Produced via immunoSEQ multiplex PCR; TCRdb's table is partial and in-frame only. The sample yields fewer than 20,000 clones, 78% seen once. These TCRs are of unknown antigen specificity. Sequencing was done on a sample of CD4+ T cells from PBMCs, cultured in vitro. These receptors originate from a human donor in good health.

The V and J genes are TRBV10-3 and TRBJ2-6; D possibly uses TRBD1 or TRBD2 (5 bases each). The CDR3 runs 17 residues. From germline, CDR1 is ENHRY and CDR2 SYGVKD. V lost 2 bases and J lost 1, with 12 bases in between. CDR3 residues: CAISEGLGVSGANVLTF. The CDR3 coding sequence is TGTGCCATCAGTGAGGGGTTGGGGGTGTCTGGGGCCAACGTCCTGACTTTC.

The rearrangement links TRBV2 to TRBJ2-1; D could derive from TRBD1 or TRBD2 (5 bases each). Germline CDR1 reads SNHLY; CDR2 reads FYNNEI. CDR3 length: 13 residues. V lost 3 bases and J lost 12, with 15 bases in between. The chain's CDR3 is CASSERAQGRQFF. CDR3 bases: TGTGCCAGCAGTGAGAGGGCTCAGGGCCGGCAGTTCTTC.

This chain connects TRBV29-1 to TRBJ1-1, with a tentative D call TRBD1 (6 bases). V was pared by 8 bases and J by 2 bases, with 15 bases between. CDR1 and CDR2 from the germline V gene are SQVTM and ANQGSEA. The CDR3 totals 13 residues. CDR3 bases: TGCAGCTTCAGGGGTTCTCACAACACTGAAGCTTTCTTT. As protein: CSFRGSHNTEAFF. Full variable domain (outside the CDR3, taken from reference TRBV29-1 and TRBJ1-1): SAVISQKPSRDICQRGTSLTIQCQVDSQVTMMFWYRQQPGQSLTLIATANQGSEATYESGFVIDKFPISRPNLTFSTLTVSNMSPEDSSIYLCSFRGSHNTEAFFGQGTRLTVV.

This rearrangement joins TRBV19 to TRBJ2-1; 10 bases match TRBD1. CDR1 LNHDA and CDR2 SQIVND come from the germline V gene (reference sequence). This CDR3 contains 17 residues. V shed 3 bases, J shed 5 bases, and the junction held 10 bases outside the gene matches. DNA for the CDR3: TGTGCCAGTAGTATTAGCCGCAGGACAGGGGGTAACAATGAGCAGTTCTTC. Translation gives CASSISRRTGGNNEQFF.

This chain uses TRBV25-1 with TRBJ1-2; tentative D call: TRBD1 (5 bases). The CDR3 consists of 16 residues. Germline V gives CDR1 MGHDK, CDR2 SYGVNS. With 1 base removed from V and 5 bases from J, the gap between germline ends came to 17 bases. In DNA, the CDR3 is TGTGCCAGCAGTGAATTGGCGGCGGGGACCCCTTATGGCTACACCTTC. It codes for CASSELAAGTPYGYTF.

The CDR3 spells CSASWPGDQETQYF. The CDR3 DNA is TGCAGTGCTAGTTGGCCAGGAGATCAAGAGACCCAGTACTTC. This chain connects TRBV20-1 to TRBJ2-5; no definite D call. Trimming pared 3 bases from V and 2 bases from J, leaving 13 bases between. CDR3 size: 14 residues. The germline V gene has CDR1 DFQATT and CDR2 SNEGSKA (reference sequence).